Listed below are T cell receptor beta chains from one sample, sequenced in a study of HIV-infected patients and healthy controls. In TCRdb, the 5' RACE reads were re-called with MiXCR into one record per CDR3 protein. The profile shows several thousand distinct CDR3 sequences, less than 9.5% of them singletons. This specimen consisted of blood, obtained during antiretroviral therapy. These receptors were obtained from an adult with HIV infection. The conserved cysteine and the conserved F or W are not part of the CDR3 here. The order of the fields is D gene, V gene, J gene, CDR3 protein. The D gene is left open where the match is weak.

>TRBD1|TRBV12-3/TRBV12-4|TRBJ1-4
ASSLRTGGEKLF
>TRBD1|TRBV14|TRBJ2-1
ASSQEGTGWRNEQF
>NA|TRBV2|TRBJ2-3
ASSELYGSQDTQY
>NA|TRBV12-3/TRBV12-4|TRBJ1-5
ASSPGSHNQPQH
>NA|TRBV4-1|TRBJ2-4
ASSIGGANIQY
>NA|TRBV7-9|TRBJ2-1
ASSPSGSSYNEQF
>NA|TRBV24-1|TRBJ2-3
ATSVGDTFTDTQY
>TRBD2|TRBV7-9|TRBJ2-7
ASSLREAYEQY
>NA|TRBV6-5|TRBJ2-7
ASSPGGGGEQY
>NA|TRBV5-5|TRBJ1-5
ASSLYEGQPQH
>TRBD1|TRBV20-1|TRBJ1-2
SARPPWEGAATNYGYT
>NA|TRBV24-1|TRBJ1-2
ATREGSGYGYT
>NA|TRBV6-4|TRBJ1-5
ASPDRVQSNQPQH
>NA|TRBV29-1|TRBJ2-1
SVESGTVNNEQF
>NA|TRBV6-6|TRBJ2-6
ASSYPQGGANVLT
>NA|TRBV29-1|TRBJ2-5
SVEGTPGQRVETQY
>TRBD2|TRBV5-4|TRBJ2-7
ASSPSGTYEQY
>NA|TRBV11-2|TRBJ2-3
ASSLVSGVVGADTQY
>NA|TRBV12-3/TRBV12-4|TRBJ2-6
ASRLTGANVLT
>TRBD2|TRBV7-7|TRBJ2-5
ASTKGLPGGPIGETQY
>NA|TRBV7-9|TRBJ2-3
ASEGVSSDTQY
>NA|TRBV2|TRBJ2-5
ASEYQETQY
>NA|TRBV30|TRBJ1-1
AWSRAWGPYTEAF
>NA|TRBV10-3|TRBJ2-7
AISQGNEQY